The next 22 T cell receptor beta chains were all read from a single sample in a study of response to subunit inactivated influenza vaccine. TCRdb analysed the RT-PCR reads with MiXCR anew, one entry per CDR3 protein. This table holds around 520,000 distinct CDR3 sequences, approximately 12% found once. This specimen was PBMCs from blood, taken on the day of vaccination. These receptors were collected from a man aged 45-60 years who received an inactivated influenza vaccine.

CDR3 bases: TGTGCCAGCAGCGTCCCTGCCACCGGGACAGCGAACACCGGGGAGCTGTTTTTT. Protein: CASSVPATGTANTGELFF. The chain employs TRBV9 and TRBJ2-2, with 7 bases aligning to TRBD1. V shed 2 bases, J shed 0 bases, and the junction held 10 bases outside the gene matches. CDR3 length: 18 residues. CDR1 is SGDLS, CDR2 YYNGEE, per germline. Looking up the rest from reference TRBV9 and TRBJ2-2 gives the full variable domain: DSGVTQTPKHLITATGQRVTLRCSPRSGDLSVYWYQQSLDQGLQFLIQYYNGEERAKGNILERFSAQQFPDLHSELNLSSLELGDSALYFCASSVPATGTANTGELFFGEGSRLTVL.

The chain uses TRBV20-1 and TRBJ1-4; 11 bases are a match to TRBD1. The CDR3 has 13 residues. Germline CDR1 is DFQATT and CDR2 is SNEGSKA (reference sequence). The junction had 5 bases not matched to a gene; V was cut back by 6 bases and J by 8 bases. The CDR3 loop is CSARDRGGEKLFF. CDR3 DNA: TGCAGTGCAAGGGACAGGGGGGGGGAAAAACTGTTTTTT.

This clonotype has just a few counts. The rearrangement links TRBV30 to TRBJ1-6; D is unclear. Germline V lookup: CDR1 GTSNPN, CDR2 SVGIG (reference sequence). CDR3 size: 11 residues. Trimming left V 4 bases short and J 7 bases short, with 5 bases between. CDR3 coding DNA: TGTGCCTGGACAGCGAATTCACCCCTCCACTTT. Protein sequence: CAWTANSPLHF.

This clonotype appeared a few times. The rearrangement links TRBV6-4 to TRBJ2-1; D is unresolved. The CDR3 spans 13 residues. The germline gives CDR1 MRHNA, CDR2 SNTAGT. V dropped 6 bases and J dropped 5 bases, with 11 bases sitting between them. CDR3 residues: CASSKERDNEQFF. DNA for the CDR3: TGTGCCAGCAGCAAGGAGAGAGACAATGAGCAGTTCTTC.

V gene TRBV29-1 combines with J gene TRBJ1-1; TRBD1 aligns across 7 bases. Germline CDR1 and CDR2: SQVTM and ANQGSEA. The CDR3 spans 13 residues. The ends lost 7 bases at V and 1 base at J; junction bases unmatched: 6. The CDR3 sequence: CSAGQVPNTEAFF. The CDR3 DNA reads TGCAGCGCCGGACAGGTCCCGAACACTGAAGCTTTCTTT.

This chain connects TRBV5-4 to TRBJ2-7, with a tentative D call TRBD2 (6 bases). Trimming removed 1 base from V and 0 bases from J, with 14 bases in between. Germline loops: CDR1 SGHNT, CDR2 YYREEE (reference sequence). CDR3 size: 16 residues. The CDR3 loop reads CASSLKGGVISYEQYF. For the CDR3, the DNA is TGTGCCAGCAGCTTGAAAGGCGGGGTAATCTCCTACGAGCAGTACTTC.

Ten or more counts support this clonotype. V and J are TRBV9 and TRBJ2-7; 8 positions match TRBD1. The V gene's germline CDR1 is SGDLS and CDR2 YYNGEE. The CDR3 runs to 14 residues. The V gene end was trimmed by 3 bases and the J gene end by 3 bases; junction bases not matched to a gene: 5. CDR3 bases: TGTGCCAGCAGCGCGACAGGGGATAGCTACGAGCAGTACTTC. Its translation: CASSATGDSYEQYF.

This chain's CDR3 is CASSLVTGGGETQYF. The CDR3 DNA is TGTGCCAGCAGCTTGGTTACAGGGGGCGGGGAGACCCAGTACTTC. The chain couples TRBV7-2 to TRBJ2-5; the match to TRBD1 covers 9 bases. The J segment lost 5 bases and the V segment lost 3 bases, leaving 7 bases of the junction unmatched. Germline assignment: CDR1 SGHTA and CDR2 FQGNSA. The CDR3 extends over 15 amino acids.

This clonotype came up many times. The rearrangement joins TRBV5-1 to TRBJ2-2, with 7 bases that match TRBD1. V gave up 2 bases and J gave up 1 base; unmatched junction bases: 2. CDR1 is SGHRS and CDR2 is YFSETQ in the germline V gene. CDR3 length: 15 residues. The CDR3 DNA sequence: TGCGCCAGCAGCTTAAGGACAGGGAACACCGGGGAGCTGTTTTTT. As protein: CASSLRTGNTGELFF.

V is TRBV7-9 and J is TRBJ1-2; D call uncertain. V lost 2 bases to trimming and J lost 2 bases, with 9 bases between them. CDR1 and CDR2 (germline): SEHNR, FQNEAQ (reference sequence). The CDR3 consists of 14 residues. The CDR3 DNA is TGTGCCAGCAGCTTAATTAGGCAGAACTATGGCTACACCTTC. Translating gives CASSLIRQNYGYTF.

This clonotype was observed a few times. The CDR3 spells CASSPPRTSTDTQYF. In DNA form, the CDR3 reads TGTGCCAGCAGCCCCCCCAGAACTAGCACAGATACGCAGTATTTT. V gene TRBV5-6 combines with J gene TRBJ2-3, with unresolved D. V gave up 4 bases and J gave up 0 bases, with 12 bases separating them. There are 15 residues in the CDR3. The germline gives CDR1 SGHDT, CDR2 YYEEEE. The full variable domain, with the rest looked up from reference TRBV5-6 and TRBJ2-3, is DAGVTQSPTHLIKTRGQQVTLRCSPKSGHDTVSWYQQALGQGPQFIFQYYEEEERQRGNFPDRFSGHQFPNYSSELNVNALLLGDSALYLCASSPPRTSTDTQYFGPGTRLTVL.

The chain has TRBV20-1 and TRBJ2-2; 9 bases fit TRBD2. CDR3 length equals 14 residues. Per the germline V gene, CDR1 is DFQATT and CDR2 is SNEGSKA (reference sequence). The V gene end was trimmed by 5 bases and the J gene end by 7 bases; junction bases not matched to a gene: 8. DNA of the CDR3: TGCAGTGCTTATAGCGGGAGAGGGTACGGGGAGCTGTTTTTT. It yields the protein CSAYSGRGYGELFF.

This chain links TRBV29-1 with TRBJ2-1, with D perhaps TRBD1 or TRBD2 (5 bases each). V dropped 6 bases and J dropped 3 bases, with 9 bases sitting between them. There are 12 residues in the CDR3. The V gene's germline CDR1 is SQVTM and CDR2 ANQGSEA. The DNA for the CDR3 is TGCAGCGTAGGGACGGACTACAATGAGCAGTTCTTC. Amino acid sequence: CSVGTDYNEQFF.

This clonotype has just one count. This chain joins TRBV20-1 and TRBJ2-7; 10 positions match TRBD2. Germline CDR1 is DFQATT and CDR2 is SNEGSKA (reference sequence). Germline trimming cut 3 bases from V and 0 bases from J; bases unmatched to any gene: 5. The CDR3 is 15 amino acids. The CDR3 nucleotides read TGCAGTGCTAGTCGCCTAGCGGGGGACTCCTACGAGCAGTACTTC. Translation: CSASRLAGDSYEQYF.

This chain uses TRBV4-2 with TRBJ2-3; 8 bases are shared with TRBD1. The trim removed 2 bases at V and 2 bases at J, leaving 3 bases unmatched. From germline, CDR1 is LGHNA and CDR2 YNFKEQ. This CDR3 spans 15 amino acids. CDR3 sequence: CASSQNRGFTDTQYF. The CDR3 nucleotides are TGTGCCAGCAGCCAAAACAGGGGGTTCACAGATACGCAGTATTTT.

Only a few counts were recorded for this clonotype. The V gene is TRBV4-2, the J gene TRBJ2-5, with D possibly matching TRBD2 (6 bases). Germline CDR1 is LGHNA and CDR2 is YNFKEQ. This CDR3 has 17 residues. Trimming removed 5 bases at V and 1 base at J, with 20 bases between. The CDR3 region is CASSIMGGGVIQETQYF. CDR3 in DNA: TGTGCCAGCAGCATCATGGGCGGCGGGGTGATCCAAGAGACCCAGTACTTC.

The chain carries TRBV19 and TRBJ1-5; D unclear. The germline V and J ends were trimmed by 5 bases and 0 bases, with 11 bases remaining between them. The CDR3 runs to 15 residues. CDR1 is LNHDA and CDR2 is SQIVND in the germline V gene (reference sequence). CDR3 protein: CASSVRTVSNQPQHF. CDR3 DNA sequence: TGTGCCAGTAGTGTCCGGACGGTTAGCAATCAGCCCCAGCATTTT.

This clonotype was observed a handful of times. The chain employs TRBV10-3 and TRBJ2-3; D is unresolved. CDR1 ENHRY and CDR2 SYGVKD come from the germline V gene. V was shortened by 4 bases and J by 5 bases, with 13 bases between the two germline ends. This CDR3 region has 14 residues. This CDR3 reads CAISVDRLRDTQYF. In nucleotides, the CDR3 is TGTGCCATCAGTGTCGATCGCCTTCGAGATACGCAGTATTTT.

The DNA for the CDR3 is TGTGCCACCAGCGAGCCCAGGGCTAGCGACCACTACGAGCAGTACTTC. Amino acids: CATSEPRASDHYEQYF. The gene calls are TRBV15 and TRBJ2-7; D may be TRBD2 (6 bases). The germline V and J ends were trimmed by 5 bases and 3 bases, with 20 bases remaining between them. Germline lookup yields CDR1 LNHNV and CDR2 YYDKDF (reference sequence). CDR3 length equals 16 residues.

This clonotype was picked up a small number of times. The chain recombines TRBV5-1 with TRBJ2-1, with D hard to call. CDR1 and CDR2 from the germline V gene are SGHRS and YFSETQ. V lost 0 bases and J 6 bases, leaving 10 bases between the germline ends. CDR3 size: 14 residues. Here the CDR3 DNA reads TGCGCCAGCAGCTTGGCGGATTTCGCCAATGAGCAGTTCTTC. It specifies CASSLADFANEQFF.

The chain has TRBV5-1 and TRBJ1-1; TRBD1 aligns across 7 bases. CDR1 is SGHRS, CDR2 YFSETQ, per germline. This CDR3 has 15 residues. The junction had 7 bases not matched to a gene; V was cut back by 4 bases and J by 1 base. The CDR3 nucleotides are TGCGCCAGCAGCGCCCAGACAGGGACGAACACTGAAGCTTTCTTT. Translated, it gives CASSAQTGTNTEAFF.

The table lists this clonotype with a few counts. The V call is TRBV9, the J call TRBJ2-7; D is undetermined. V shed 0 bases and J shed 5 bases, with 15 bases lying between them. The CDR3 length is 15 residues. Germline CDR1 SGDLS, CDR2 YYNGEE. The CDR3: CASSVGWARSNEQYF. Written as DNA, the CDR3 is TGTGCCAGCAGCGTAGGCTGGGCTCGTTCCAACGAGCAGTACTTC.